A selection of T cell receptor beta chains follows, all from one sample in a study of CD8+CD57+ T cells in acquired aplastic anemia. From the reads, TCRdb called clonotypes with MiXCR, one entry per CDR3 protein. The sample shows around 400,000 distinct CDR3 sequences, 55% to 70% of them seen only once. Sequenced material: sorted CD4+, CD8+, or CD8+CD57+ T cells (not recorded which) from PBMCs. The receptors shown here come from a human donor in good health, serving as a control. Both conserved end residues are part of each CDR3. Each record gives: J gene, clone size, D gene, V gene, CDR3 protein, CDR3 DNA. D genes are given only for firm matches. Rows give clone size only sometimes, using once, few, many, or a class for an expanded clone.

j_gene: TRBJ1-5
abundance: NA
d_gene: TRBD1
v_gene: TRBV20-1
CDR3aa: CSAKDRGRGLEPQHF
CDR3nt: TGCAGTGCTAAGGACAGGGGGCGCGGGTTAGAGCCCCAGCATTTT

j_gene: TRBJ2-5
abundance: NA
d_gene: TRBD2
v_gene: TRBV20-1
CDR3aa: CSARQRGGQETQYF
CDR3nt: TGCAGTGCCCGGCAGCGGGGGGGGCAAGAGACCCAGTACTTC

j_gene: TRBJ1-3
abundance: NA
d_gene: NA
v_gene: TRBV15
CDR3aa: CASGGDNYGYTIYF
CDR3nt: TGTGCCAGCGGCGGGGACAACTATGGATACACCATATATTTT

j_gene: TRBJ1-2
abundance: NA
d_gene: TRBD1
v_gene: TRBV20-1
CDR3aa: CSVTSPGQGVRGYTF
CDR3nt: TGCAGCGTTACCAGCCCGGGACAGGGAGTACGTGGCTACACCTTC

j_gene: TRBJ2-2
abundance: NA
d_gene: NA
v_gene: TRBV20-1
CDR3aa: CSAVPAAVGLFF
CDR3nt: TGCAGTGCCGTCCCCGCCGCGGTGGGGCTGTTTTTT

j_gene: TRBJ2-7
abundance: NA
d_gene: NA
v_gene: TRBV2
CDR3aa: CASQGADSYEQYF
CDR3nt: TGTGCCAGCCAAGGGGCGGACTCCTACGAGCAGTACTTC

j_gene: TRBJ2-5
abundance: NA
d_gene: TRBD2
v_gene: TRBV7-2
CDR3aa: CASSGGAAGEETQYF
CDR3nt: TGTGCCAGCAGCGGAGGGGCGGCGGGAGAAGAGACCCAGTACTTC

j_gene: TRBJ2-7
abundance: many
d_gene: NA
v_gene: TRBV19
CDR3aa: CASSGNRGGFEQYF
CDR3nt: TGTGCCAGTAGCGGAAACAGAGGGGGGTTCGAGCAGTACTTC

j_gene: TRBJ2-4
abundance: NA
d_gene: TRBD1
v_gene: TRBV2
CDR3aa: CASEEQGPSLTQYF
CDR3nt: TGTGCCAGCGAAGAACAGGGGCCTTCCTTGACTCAGTACTTC

j_gene: TRBJ1-4
abundance: NA
d_gene: NA
v_gene: TRBV7-3
CDR3aa: CASSVDGGAKKLFF
CDR3nt: TGTGCCAGCAGCGTTGACGGGGGCGCGAAAAAACTGTTTTTT

j_gene: TRBJ2-1
abundance: NA
d_gene: NA
v_gene: TRBV20-1
CDR3aa: CSATRDNEQFF
CDR3nt: TGCAGTGCAACAAGAGACAATGAGCAGTTCTTC

j_gene: TRBJ2-1
abundance: NA
d_gene: TRBD2
v_gene: TRBV10-3
CDR3aa: CAISAGLAGVGEEQFF
CDR3nt: TGTGCCATCAGTGCGGGACTAGCGGGGGTCGGGGAGGAGCAGTTCTTC

j_gene: TRBJ2-7
abundance: NA
d_gene: NA
v_gene: TRBV25-1
CDR3aa: CAGSAHGGYEQYF
CDR3nt: TGTGCCGGCAGTGCCCATGGAGGCTACGAGCAGTACTTC

j_gene: TRBJ2-7
abundance: NA
d_gene: TRBD1
v_gene: TRBV15
CDR3aa: CATSRADRGNYEQYF
CDR3nt: TGTGCCACCAGCCGAGCGGACAGGGGCAACTACGAGCAGTACTTC

j_gene: TRBJ2-7
abundance: NA
d_gene: TRBD1
v_gene: TRBV5-1
CDR3aa: CASSRDRDEQYF
CDR3nt: TGCGCCAGCAGCCGGGACAGGGACGAGCAGTACTTC

j_gene: TRBJ1-5
abundance: NA
d_gene: NA
v_gene: TRBV7-3
CDR3aa: CASSWERWYTEAF
CDR3nt: TGTGCCAGCAGCTGGGAGAGATGGTACACTGAAGCTTTT

j_gene: TRBJ1-3
abundance: few
d_gene: TRBD1
v_gene: TRBV12-3/TRBV12-4
CDR3aa: CASSRTGVDTICF
CDR3nt: TGTGCCAGCAGCAGGACAGGGGTAGACACCATATGTTTT

j_gene: TRBJ2-6
abundance: NA
d_gene: NA
v_gene: TRBV5-1
CDR3aa: CATSSDGATVLTF
CDR3nt: TGTGCCACCAGCAGTGATGGGGCCACCGTCCTGACTTTC

j_gene: TRBJ1-2
abundance: NA
d_gene: NA
v_gene: TRBV9
CDR3aa: CASSGARGGNQPPF
CDR3nt: TGTGCCAGCAGCGGTGCCAGGGGTGGCAATCAGCCCCCCTTC

j_gene: TRBJ1-5
abundance: once
d_gene: NA
v_gene: TRBV7-2
CDR3aa: CASSLGIRQPQHF
CDR3nt: TGTGCCAGCAGCTTGGGTATTCGGCAGCCCCAGCATTTT

j_gene: TRBJ1-2
abundance: few
d_gene: NA
v_gene: TRBV29-1
CDR3aa: CSVAGQGGYTF
CDR3nt: TGCAGCGTCGCAGGTCAGGGGGGCTACACCTTC

j_gene: TRBJ2-2
abundance: once
d_gene: TRBD1
v_gene: TRBV29-1
CDR3aa: CSADRGGTGELFF
CDR3nt: TGCAGCGCGGACAGGGGCGGCACCGGGGAGCTGTTTTTT

j_gene: TRBJ1-2
abundance: NA
d_gene: NA
v_gene: TRBV12-3/TRBV12-4
CDR3aa: CASSQGLAGNEQYYGYTF
CDR3nt: TGTGCCAGCAGCCAAGGACTAGCGGGGAACGAGCAGTACTATGGCTACACCTTC

j_gene: TRBJ1-3
abundance: NA
d_gene: NA
v_gene: TRBV9
CDR3aa: CASTVQDTQAGDPIYF
CDR3nt: TGTGCCAGCACCGTTCAAGATACGCAGGCTGGTGACCCCATATATTTT

j_gene: TRBJ2-5
abundance: many
d_gene: NA
v_gene: TRBV5-6
CDR3aa: CASTLGGAETQYF
CDR3nt: TGTGCCAGCACCTTGGGGGGGGCCGAGACCCAGTACTTC

j_gene: TRBJ2-5
abundance: few
d_gene: NA
v_gene: TRBV12-3/TRBV12-4
CDR3aa: CAISPGETQYF
CDR3nt: TGTGCCATCAGTCCGGGGGAGACCCAGTACTTC

j_gene: TRBJ1-2
abundance: NA
d_gene: NA
v_gene: TRBV29-1
CDR3aa: CSDSLGGCGDYTF
CDR3nt: TGCAGCGACTCTCTGGGGGGGTGCGGTGACTACACCTTC

j_gene: TRBJ2-2
abundance: NA
d_gene: NA
v_gene: TRBV20-1
CDR3aa: CSASRRGARTGELFF
CDR3nt: TGCAGTGCCAGCCGACGGGGGGCGCGGACCGGGGAGCTGTTTTTT

j_gene: TRBJ1-2
abundance: many
d_gene: TRBD1
v_gene: TRBV20-1
CDR3aa: CSASITGTGGGGYTF
CDR3nt: TGCAGTGCCAGCATCACCGGGACAGGGGGAGGGGGCTACACCTTC

j_gene: TRBJ1-5
abundance: NA
d_gene: NA
v_gene: TRBV7-2
CDR3aa: CASSLIPRGYEPYHF
CDR3nt: TGTGCCAGCAGCTTGATCCCTAGGGGCTACGAGCCGTACCATTTT

j_gene: TRBJ2-7
abundance: NA
d_gene: NA
v_gene: TRBV7-2
CDR3aa: CASSRSRWSARQYF
CDR3nt: TGTGCCAGCAGCAGGTCCCGTTGGTCCGCTAGGCAGTACTTC

j_gene: TRBJ1-1
abundance: many
d_gene: TRBD1
v_gene: TRBV5-1
CDR3aa: CASSYGFPGQGALRVNTEAFF
CDR3nt: TGCGCCAGCAGCTATGGCTTCCCGGGACAGGGGGCGTTAAGGGTGAACACTGAAGCTTTCTTT

j_gene: TRBJ1-6
abundance: NA
d_gene: TRBD1
v_gene: TRBV20-1
CDR3aa: CSARTGTGVRLNSPLHF
CDR3nt: TGCAGTGCTAGAACCGGGACAGGGGTTAGGCTTAATTCACCCCTCCACTTT

j_gene: TRBJ2-3
abundance: NA
d_gene: TRBD1
v_gene: TRBV6-6
CDR3aa: CADEKGTGGTDTQYF
CDR3nt: TGTGCCGATGAGAAAGGGACAGGGGGGACAGATACGCAGTATTTT

j_gene: TRBJ1-5
abundance: NA
d_gene: NA
v_gene: TRBV4-3
CDR3aa: CASSQVRGGEDQPQHF
CDR3nt: TGCGCCAGCAGCCAAGTACGAGGGGGTGAGGATCAGCCCCAGCATTTT

j_gene: TRBJ2-3
abundance: once
d_gene: NA
v_gene: TRBV20-1
CDR3aa: CSARQGRWVDTDTQYF
CDR3nt: TGCAGTGCTAGACAGGGTCGGTGGGTCGACACAGATACGCAGTATTTT

j_gene: TRBJ1-6
abundance: many
d_gene: NA
v_gene: TRBV4-3
CDR3aa: CASSQEQGEEAPLHF
CDR3nt: TGCGCCAGCAGCCAAGAACAGGGTGAGGAAGCACCCCTCCACTTT

j_gene: TRBJ1-5
abundance: NA
d_gene: NA
v_gene: TRBV20-1
CDR3aa: CSATLRVKPQHF
CDR3nt: TGCAGTGCCACACTCCGGGTCAAGCCGCAGCATTTT

j_gene: TRBJ1-1
abundance: NA
d_gene: NA
v_gene: TRBV7-6
CDR3aa: CASSLLAGTDTYF
CDR3nt: TGTGCTAGCAGCTTGCTAGCGGGCACAGATACTTACTTT

j_gene: TRBJ1-2
abundance: NA
d_gene: NA
v_gene: TRBV5-1
CDR3aa: CASSRTWTQVGYTF
CDR3nt: TGTGCCAGCAGCCGGACCTGGACTCAAGTTGGCTACACCTTC

j_gene: TRBJ1-2
abundance: NA
d_gene: NA
v_gene: TRBV10-3
CDR3aa: CAIITGSTSSYGYTF
CDR3nt: TGTGCCATCATCACAGGTTCAACTTCAAGCTATGGCTACACCTTC

j_gene: TRBJ2-7
abundance: NA
d_gene: NA
v_gene: TRBV10-1
CDR3aa: CASSESGGEVEQYF
CDR3nt: TGCGCCAGCAGTGAGTCCGGCGGGGAAGTCGAGCAGTACTTC

j_gene: TRBJ2-2
abundance: NA
d_gene: NA
v_gene: TRBV5-1
CDR3aa: CASSLEEGARGELFF
CDR3nt: TGCGCCAGCAGCTTGGAGGAGGGGGCTCGCGGGGAGCTGTTTTTT

j_gene: TRBJ2-1
abundance: few
d_gene: NA
v_gene: TRBV19
CDR3aa: CASSTGSSDTQFF
CDR3nt: TGTGCCAGTAGTACAGGGTCCTCAGATACGCAGTTCTTC

j_gene: TRBJ1-1
abundance: NA
d_gene: TRBD1
v_gene: TRBV7-9
CDR3aa: CASSRDREVDEQFFF
CDR3nt: TGTGCCAGTAGTAGGGACAGGGAAGTCGATGAGCAGTTTTTCTTT